The sequence of this T cell receptor beta chain was determined in a study of T cells in Graves' hyperthyroidism and ophthalmopathy. Study-level background: Staff took peripheral blood when the initial diagnosis was made, before any treatment began.

This CDR3 contains 13 residues. Germline values: CDR1 DFQATT, CDR2 SNEGSKA (reference sequence). J lost 6 bases, V lost 6 bases, and 11 bases had no gene match. The study, taken as a whole, reports: Blood also contained most expanded thyroid clonotypes above 0.001.

This clonotype came up a few times. The antigen remains unidentified. Researchers took RNA transcripts and amplified the TCR beta CDR3 regions from them. An initial round of RT-PCR targeting the TCR CDR3 relied on the HTBI primer set. One entry per CDR3 protein results from TCRdb running MiXCR on the multiplex PCR reads. The sample holds a few hundred thousand distinct CDR3 sequences, 15% to 19% seen once. Exclusion criteria comprised uncontrolled infection, other autoimmune disease, pregnancy or lactation. From less than 13 ml of fresh peripheral blood, PBMCs were isolated. The sequenced sample consisted of blood. The TCR comes from a woman aged 18-29 years with Graves' hyperthyroidism. This sequence joins TRBV20-1 and TRBJ2-7; the match to TRBD1 covers 7 bases. The CDR3 nucleotides are TGCAGTGCCCCCAAAGGACAGGCCCCCGAGCAGTACTTC. As protein: CSAPKGQAPEQYF.